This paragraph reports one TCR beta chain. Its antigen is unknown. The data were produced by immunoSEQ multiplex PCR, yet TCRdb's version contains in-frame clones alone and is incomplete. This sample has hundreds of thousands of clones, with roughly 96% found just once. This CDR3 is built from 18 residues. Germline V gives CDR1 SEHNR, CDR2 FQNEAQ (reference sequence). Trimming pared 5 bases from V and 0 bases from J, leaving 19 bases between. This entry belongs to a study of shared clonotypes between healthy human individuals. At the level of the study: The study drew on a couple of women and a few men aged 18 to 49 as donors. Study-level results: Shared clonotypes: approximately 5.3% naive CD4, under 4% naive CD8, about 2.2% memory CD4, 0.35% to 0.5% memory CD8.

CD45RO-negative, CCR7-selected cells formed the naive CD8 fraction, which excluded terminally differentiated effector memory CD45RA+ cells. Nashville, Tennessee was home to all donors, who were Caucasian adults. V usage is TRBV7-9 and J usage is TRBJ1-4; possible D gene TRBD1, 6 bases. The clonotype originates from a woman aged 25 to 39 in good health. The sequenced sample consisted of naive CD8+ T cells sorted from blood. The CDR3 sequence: CASSPGPRGPATNEKLFF. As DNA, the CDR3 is TGTGCCAGCAGCCCAGGCCCCAGGGGACCTGCAACTAATGAAAAACTGTTTTTT.